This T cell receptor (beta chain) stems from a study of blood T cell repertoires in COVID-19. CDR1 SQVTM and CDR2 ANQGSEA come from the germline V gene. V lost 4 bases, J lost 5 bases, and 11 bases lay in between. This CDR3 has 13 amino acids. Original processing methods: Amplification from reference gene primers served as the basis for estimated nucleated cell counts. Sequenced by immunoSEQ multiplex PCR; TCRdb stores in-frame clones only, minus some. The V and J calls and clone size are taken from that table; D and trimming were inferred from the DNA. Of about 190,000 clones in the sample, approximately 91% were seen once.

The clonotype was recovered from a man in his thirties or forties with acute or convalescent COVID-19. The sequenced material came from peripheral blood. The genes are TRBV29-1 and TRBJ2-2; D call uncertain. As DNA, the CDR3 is TGCAGCGTTGGCGAAACTTGGACCGGGGAGCTGTTTTTT. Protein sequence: CSVGETWTGELFF.